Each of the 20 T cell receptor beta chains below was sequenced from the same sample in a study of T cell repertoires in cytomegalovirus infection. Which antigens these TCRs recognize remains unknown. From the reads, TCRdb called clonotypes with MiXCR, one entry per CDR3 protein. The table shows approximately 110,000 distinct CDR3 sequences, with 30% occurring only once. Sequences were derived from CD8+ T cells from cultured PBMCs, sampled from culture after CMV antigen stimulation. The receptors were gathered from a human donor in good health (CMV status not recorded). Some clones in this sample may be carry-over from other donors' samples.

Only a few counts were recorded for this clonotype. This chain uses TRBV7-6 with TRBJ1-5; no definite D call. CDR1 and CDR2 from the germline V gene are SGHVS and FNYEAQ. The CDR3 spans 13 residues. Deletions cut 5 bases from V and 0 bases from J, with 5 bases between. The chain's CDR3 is CASSHYSNQPQHF. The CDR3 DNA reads TGTGCCAGCAGCCACTATAGCAATCAGCCCCAGCATTTT.

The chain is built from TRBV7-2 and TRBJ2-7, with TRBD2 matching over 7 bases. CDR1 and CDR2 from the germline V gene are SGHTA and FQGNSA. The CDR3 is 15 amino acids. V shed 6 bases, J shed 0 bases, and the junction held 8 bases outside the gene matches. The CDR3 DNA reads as TGTGCCAGCAGTGGGGGGGTCCGAAACTCCTACGAGCAGTACTTC. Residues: CASSGGVRNSYEQYF.

The CDR3 protein is CASSLVRAAGEQYF. CDR3 in DNA: TGTGCCAGCAGTTTGGTGAGGGCAGCTGGGGAGCAGTACTTC. The chain couples TRBV27 to TRBJ2-7; D is possibly TRBD2 (5 bases). The length of the CDR3 is 14 residues. Looked up from germline, CDR1 is MNHEY and CDR2 is SMNVEV (reference sequence). The germline V and J ends were trimmed by 3 bases and 7 bases, with 16 bases remaining between them.

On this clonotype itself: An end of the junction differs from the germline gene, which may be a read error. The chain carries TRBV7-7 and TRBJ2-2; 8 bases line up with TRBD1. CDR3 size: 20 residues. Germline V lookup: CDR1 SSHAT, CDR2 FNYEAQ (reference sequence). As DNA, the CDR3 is TGTGCTAGCAGCTTAGGGTCTAGGGGCGGGACAGGAGCGAACACCGGGGAGCTGTTTTTT. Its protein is CASSLGSRGGTGANTGELFF.

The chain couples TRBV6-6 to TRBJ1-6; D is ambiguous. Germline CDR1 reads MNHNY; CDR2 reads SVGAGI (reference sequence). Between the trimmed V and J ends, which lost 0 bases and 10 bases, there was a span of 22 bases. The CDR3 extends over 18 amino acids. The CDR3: CASSYSVRDRVGESPLHF. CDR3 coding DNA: TGTGCCAGCAGTTACTCGGTTCGGGATCGAGTTGGAGAATCACCCCTCCACTTT.

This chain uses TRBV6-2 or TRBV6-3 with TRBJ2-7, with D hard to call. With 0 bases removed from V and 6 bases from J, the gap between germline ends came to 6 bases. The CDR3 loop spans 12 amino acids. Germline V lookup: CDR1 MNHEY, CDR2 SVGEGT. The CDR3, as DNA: TGTGCCAGCAGTTACTCCAGGCTCGAGCAGTACTTC. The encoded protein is CASSYSRLEQYF.

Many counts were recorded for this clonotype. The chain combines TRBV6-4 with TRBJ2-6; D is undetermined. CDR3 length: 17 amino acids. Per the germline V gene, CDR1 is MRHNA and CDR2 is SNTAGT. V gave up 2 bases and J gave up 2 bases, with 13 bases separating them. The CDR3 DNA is TGTGCCAGCAGTGACGGGCACACCGTTACTGGGGCCAACGTCCTGACTTTC. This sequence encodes CASSDGHTVTGANVLTF.

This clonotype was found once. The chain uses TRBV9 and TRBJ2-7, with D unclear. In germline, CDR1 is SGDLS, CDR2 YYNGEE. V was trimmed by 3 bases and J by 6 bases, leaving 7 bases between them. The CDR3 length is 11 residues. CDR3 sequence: CASSGKGEQYF. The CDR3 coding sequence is TGTGCCAGCAGCGGTAAGGGCGAGCAGTACTTC.

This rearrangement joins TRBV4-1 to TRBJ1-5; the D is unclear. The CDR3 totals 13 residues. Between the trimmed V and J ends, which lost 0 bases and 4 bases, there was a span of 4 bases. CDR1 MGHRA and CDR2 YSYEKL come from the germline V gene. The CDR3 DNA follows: TGCGCCAGCAGCCAAGATCAGAATCAGCCCCAGCATTTT. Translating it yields CASSQDQNQPQHF.

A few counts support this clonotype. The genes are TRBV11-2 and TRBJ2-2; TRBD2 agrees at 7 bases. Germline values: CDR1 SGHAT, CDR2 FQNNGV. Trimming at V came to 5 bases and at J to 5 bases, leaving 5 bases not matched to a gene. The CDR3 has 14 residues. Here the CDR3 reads CASSTGGETGELFF. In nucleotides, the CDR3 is TGTGCCAGCAGCACGGGGGGAGAGACCGGGGAGCTGTTTTTT.

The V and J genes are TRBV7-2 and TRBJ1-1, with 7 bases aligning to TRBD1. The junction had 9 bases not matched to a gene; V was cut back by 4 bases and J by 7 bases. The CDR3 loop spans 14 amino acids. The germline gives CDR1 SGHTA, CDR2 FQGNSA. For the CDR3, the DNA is TGTGCCAGCAGCTACCTGACAGGGTTTAATGAAGCTTTCTTT. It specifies CASSYLTGFNEAFF.

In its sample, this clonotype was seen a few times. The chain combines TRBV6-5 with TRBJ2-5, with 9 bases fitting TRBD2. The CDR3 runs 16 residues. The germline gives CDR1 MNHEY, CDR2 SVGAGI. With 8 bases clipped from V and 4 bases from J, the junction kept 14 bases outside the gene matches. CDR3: CASSARGGQGGETQYF. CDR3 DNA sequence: TGTGCCAGCTCCGCGCGGGGGGGCCAGGGCGGAGAGACCCAGTACTTC.

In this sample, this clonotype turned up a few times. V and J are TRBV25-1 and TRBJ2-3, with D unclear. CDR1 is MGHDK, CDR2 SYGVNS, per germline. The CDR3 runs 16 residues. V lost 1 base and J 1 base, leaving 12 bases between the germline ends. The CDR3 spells CASSEWGRVGTDTQYF. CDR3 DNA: TGTGCCAGCAGTGAATGGGGTAGAGTTGGCACAGATACGCAGTATTTT.

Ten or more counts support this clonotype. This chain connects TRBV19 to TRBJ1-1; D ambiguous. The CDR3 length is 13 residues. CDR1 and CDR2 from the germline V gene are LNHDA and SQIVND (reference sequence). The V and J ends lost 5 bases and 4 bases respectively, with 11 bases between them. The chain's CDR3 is CASSPWSGTEAFF. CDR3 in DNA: TGTGCCAGTAGTCCATGGAGCGGCACTGAAGCTTTCTTT.

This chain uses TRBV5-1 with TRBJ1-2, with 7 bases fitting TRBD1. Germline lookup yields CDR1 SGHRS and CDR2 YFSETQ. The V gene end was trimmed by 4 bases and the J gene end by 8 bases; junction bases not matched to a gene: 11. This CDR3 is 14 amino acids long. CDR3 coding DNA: TGCGCCAGCAGCGGGGGACAGATGGGTAAGGGCTACACCTTC. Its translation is CASSGGQMGKGYTF.

CDR3 coding DNA: TGCAGTGCTAGAGATAGGTTGGAGCGGTACACAGATACGCAGTATTTT. Translating gives CSARDRLERYTDTQYF. The V gene is TRBV20-1, the J gene TRBJ2-3; D is possibly TRBD2 (5 bases). This CDR3 comprises 16 residues. Deletions cut 0 bases from V and 2 bases from J, with 15 bases between. Germline lookup yields CDR1 DFQATT and CDR2 SNEGSKA (reference sequence).

CDR3 in DNA: TGTGCCAGCAGCCTTGGACAGGCCCGGAGGGAGACCCAGTACTTC. Translation: CASSLGQARRETQYF. V is TRBV7-3 and J is TRBJ2-5, with TRBD1 identical over 7 bases. J gave up 5 bases and V 5 bases, and 11 bases lay outside the gene matches. The germline V gene encodes CDR1 SGHTA and CDR2 FQGTGA. The CDR3 is made up of 15 amino acids. The full variable domain, completed using reference TRBV7-3 and TRBJ2-5, is GAGVSQTPSNKVTEKGKYVELRCDPISGHTALYWYRQSLGQGPEFLIYFQGTGAADDSGLPNDRFFAVRPEGSVSTLKIQRTERGDSAVYLCASSLGQARRETQYFGPGTRLLVL.

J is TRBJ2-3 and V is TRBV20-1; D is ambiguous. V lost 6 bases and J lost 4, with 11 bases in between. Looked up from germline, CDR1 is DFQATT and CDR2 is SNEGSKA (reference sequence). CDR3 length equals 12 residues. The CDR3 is CSAGPLPDTQYF. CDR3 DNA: TGCAGTGCCGGGCCCCTGCCAGATACGCAGTATTTT.

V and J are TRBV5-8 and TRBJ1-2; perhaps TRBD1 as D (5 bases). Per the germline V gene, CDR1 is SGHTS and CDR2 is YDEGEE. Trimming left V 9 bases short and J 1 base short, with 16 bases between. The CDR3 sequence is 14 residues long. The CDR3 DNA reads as TGTGCCACAGCGGGGCGGACAATTAACTATGGCTACACCTTC. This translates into CATAGRTINYGYTF.

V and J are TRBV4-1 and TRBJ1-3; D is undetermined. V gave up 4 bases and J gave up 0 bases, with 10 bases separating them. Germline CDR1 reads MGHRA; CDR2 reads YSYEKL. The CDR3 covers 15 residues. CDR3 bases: TGCGCCAGCAGCCCAAGACTGATCTCTGGAAACACCATATATTTT. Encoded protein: CASSPRLISGNTIYF.